The clone carrying this T cell receptor beta chain has more than one count but fewer than ten. This record comes from a study of shared T cell receptors in the human thymus. Measured with immunoSEQ multiplex PCR; TCRdb has only the in-frame clones, and not every one. The sample records 500,000 to 550,000 clones, 70% to 80% being singletons. This CDR3 contains 17 residues. V was clipped by 0 bases and J by 9 bases, with 23 bases between them. Germline V gives CDR1 LGHNA, CDR2 YSLEER. These same data were also listed under a study on human thymus T cells. That investigation notes: Among the donors, all were healthy Finnish infants having corrective surgery for congenital heart defects. Surgeons resected thymus tissue during corrective heart surgery. Gene usage for V and J segments appeared biased in thymic and blood repertoires. Overlap was high between thymic repertoires from unrelated individuals, as reported in related research.

The specimen sequenced was thymocytes. V is TRBV4-3 and J is TRBJ1-2, with no clear D. The source of this sequence is a boy younger than two with a congenital heart defect. CDR3 nucleotide sequence: TGCGCCAGCAGCCAAGATCATGGAGGGAGGAACGCACCTCGCTACACCTTC. This gives the protein CASSQDHGGRNAPRYTF.